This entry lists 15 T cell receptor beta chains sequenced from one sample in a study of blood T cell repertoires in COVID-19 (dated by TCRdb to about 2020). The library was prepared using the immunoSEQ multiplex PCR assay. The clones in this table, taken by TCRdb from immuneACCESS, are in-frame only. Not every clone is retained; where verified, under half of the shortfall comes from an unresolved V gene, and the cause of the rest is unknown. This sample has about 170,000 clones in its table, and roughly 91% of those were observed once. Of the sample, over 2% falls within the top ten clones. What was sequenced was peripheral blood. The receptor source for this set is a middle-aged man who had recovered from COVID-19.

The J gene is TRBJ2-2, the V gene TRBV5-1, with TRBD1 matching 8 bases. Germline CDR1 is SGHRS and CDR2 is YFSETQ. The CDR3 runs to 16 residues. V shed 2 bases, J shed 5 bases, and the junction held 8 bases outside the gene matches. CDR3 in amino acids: CASSFPTGGVTGELFF. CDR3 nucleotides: TGCGCCAGCAGCTTTCCTACAGGGGGTGTGACCGGGGAGCTGTTTTTT.

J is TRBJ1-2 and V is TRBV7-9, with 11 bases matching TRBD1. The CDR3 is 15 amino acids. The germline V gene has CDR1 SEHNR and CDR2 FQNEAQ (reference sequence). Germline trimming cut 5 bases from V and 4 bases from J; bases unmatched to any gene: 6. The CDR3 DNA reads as TGTGCCAGCAGCATTGGACAGGGGGCGCGCTATGGCTACACCTTC. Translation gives CASSIGQGARYGYTF.

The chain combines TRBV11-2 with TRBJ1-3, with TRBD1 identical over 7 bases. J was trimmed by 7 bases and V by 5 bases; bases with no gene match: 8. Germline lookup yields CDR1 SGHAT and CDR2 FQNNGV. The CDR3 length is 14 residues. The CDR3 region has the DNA TGTGCCAGCAGCCCGAAACCACAGGGGAACACCATATATTTT. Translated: CASSPKPQGNTIYF.

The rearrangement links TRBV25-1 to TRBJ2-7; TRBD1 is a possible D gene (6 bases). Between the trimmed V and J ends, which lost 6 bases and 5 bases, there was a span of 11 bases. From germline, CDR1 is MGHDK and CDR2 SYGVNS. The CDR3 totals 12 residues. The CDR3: CASSLQGDEQYF. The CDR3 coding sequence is TGTGCCAGCAGCTTACAGGGAGACGAGCAGTACTTC.

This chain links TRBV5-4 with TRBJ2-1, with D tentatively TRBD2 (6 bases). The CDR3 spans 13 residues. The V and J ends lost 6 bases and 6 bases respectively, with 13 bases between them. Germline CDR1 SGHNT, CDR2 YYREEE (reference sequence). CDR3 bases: TGTGCCAGCACGGGGGTGGGAATCAATGAGCAGTTCTTC. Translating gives CASTGVGINEQFF.

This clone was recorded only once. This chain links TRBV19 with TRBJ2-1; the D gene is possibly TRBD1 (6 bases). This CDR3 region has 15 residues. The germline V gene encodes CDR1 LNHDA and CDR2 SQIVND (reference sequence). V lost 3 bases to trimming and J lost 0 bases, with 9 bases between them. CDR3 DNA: TGTGCCAGTAGTATTATGGGGGCCTCCTACAATGAGCAGTTCTTC. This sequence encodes CASSIMGASYNEQFF.

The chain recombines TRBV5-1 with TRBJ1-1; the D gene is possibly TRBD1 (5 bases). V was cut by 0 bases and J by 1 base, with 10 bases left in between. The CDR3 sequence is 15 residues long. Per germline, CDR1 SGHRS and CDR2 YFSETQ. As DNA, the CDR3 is TGCGCCAGCAGCTTGGTGGAAGGGGAGAACACTGAAGCTTTCTTT. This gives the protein CASSLVEGENTEAFF.

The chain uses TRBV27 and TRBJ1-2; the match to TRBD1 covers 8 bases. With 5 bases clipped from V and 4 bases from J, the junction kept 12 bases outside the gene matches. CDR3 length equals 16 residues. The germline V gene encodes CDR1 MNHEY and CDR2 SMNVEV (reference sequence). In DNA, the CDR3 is TGTGCCAGCAGTCGAAAGACAGGGGCGATTACCTATGGCTACACCTTC. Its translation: CASSRKTGAITYGYTF.

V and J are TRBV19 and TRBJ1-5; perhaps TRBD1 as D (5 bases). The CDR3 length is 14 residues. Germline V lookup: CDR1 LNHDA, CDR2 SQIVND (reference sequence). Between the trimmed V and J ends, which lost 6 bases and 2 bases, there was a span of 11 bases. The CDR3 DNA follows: TGTGCCAGTAGCGGGACTCAACGCAATCAGCCCCAGCATTTT. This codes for CASSGTQRNQPQHF. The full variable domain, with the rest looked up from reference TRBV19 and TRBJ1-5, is DGGITQSPKYLFRKEGQNVTLSCEQNLNHDAMYWYRQDPGQGLRLIYYSQIVNDFQKGDIAEGYSVSREKKESFPLTVTSAQKNPTAFYLCASSGTQRNQPQHFGDGTRLSIL.

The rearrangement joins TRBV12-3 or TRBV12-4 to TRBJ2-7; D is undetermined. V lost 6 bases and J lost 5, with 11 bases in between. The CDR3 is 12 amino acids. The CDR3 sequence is CASSHSPNEQYF. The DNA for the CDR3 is TGTGCCAGCAGCCACTCCCCCAACGAGCAGTACTTC.

CDR3 in amino acids: CASSPNRVSYGYTF. In DNA, the CDR3 is TGTGCCAGCAGTCCCAACAGGGTTTCGTATGGCTACACCTTC. V is TRBV27 and J is TRBJ1-2; a weak D match, TRBD1 (6 bases). V was pared by 5 bases and J by 5 bases, with 15 bases between. This CDR3 spans 14 amino acids. The germline V gene encodes CDR1 MNHEY and CDR2 SMNVEV (reference sequence).

CDR3 nucleotide sequence: TGTGCCAGCAGTTACGCCCAGGGATTCACCGGGGAGCTGTTTTTT. It translates to CASSYAQGFTGELFF. The V gene is TRBV6-2 or TRBV6-3, the J gene TRBJ2-2; maybe TRBD1 (5 bases). The CDR3 loop spans 15 amino acids. Germline loops: CDR1 MNHEY, CDR2 SVGEGT. V lost 2 bases, J lost 4 bases, and 11 bases lay in between.

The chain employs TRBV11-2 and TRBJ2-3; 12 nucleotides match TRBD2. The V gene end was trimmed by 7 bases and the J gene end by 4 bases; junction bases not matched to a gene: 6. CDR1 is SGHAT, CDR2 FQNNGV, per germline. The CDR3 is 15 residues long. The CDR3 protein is CASTSSGGVPDTQYF. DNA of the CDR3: TGTGCCAGCACCTCTAGCGGGGGGGTCCCAGATACGCAGTATTTT.

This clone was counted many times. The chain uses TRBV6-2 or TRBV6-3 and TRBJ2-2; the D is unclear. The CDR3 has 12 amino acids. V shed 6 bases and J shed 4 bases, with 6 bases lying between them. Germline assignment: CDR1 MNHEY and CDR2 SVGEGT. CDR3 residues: CASSDFTGELFF. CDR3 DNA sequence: TGTGCCAGCAGCGACTTCACCGGGGAGCTGTTTTTT.

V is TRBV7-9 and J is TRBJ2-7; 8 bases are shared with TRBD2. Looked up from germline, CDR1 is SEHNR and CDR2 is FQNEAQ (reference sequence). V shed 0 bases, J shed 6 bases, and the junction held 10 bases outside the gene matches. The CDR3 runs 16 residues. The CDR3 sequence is CASSLAGLAGDSEQYF. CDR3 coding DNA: TGTGCCAGCAGCTTAGCTGGTCTAGCGGGTGATTCCGAGCAGTACTTC.